This T cell receptor beta chain was obtained from a study of cytomegalovirus exposure and HLA in healthy donors. The primer mix had 60 Vbeta and 13 Jbeta primers. The repertoire was sequenced with immunoSEQ multiplex PCR; TCRdb's copy has only in-frame clones and lacks some. Among about 170,000 clones listed, approximately 70% were seen once. CDR1 and CDR2 from the germline V gene are SGDLS and YYNGEE. The CDR3 runs to 13 residues. Trimming removed 0 bases at V and 4 bases at J, with 7 bases between. Findings of the study overall: In a later analysis, around 18,000 TCR beta sequences were associated with HLA alleles at 0.05 false discovery rate.

For this clone: The antigen is unknown.

The sample taken for sequencing was PBMCs. The rearrangement links TRBV9 to TRBJ2-5; possibly TRBD1 for D (5 bases). The TCR originated in a man aged 35 to 55 in good health and CMV-seropositive. CDR3 sequence (DNA): TGTGCCAGCAGCGTAGAAGGGGTAGAGACCCAGTACTTC. This gives the protein CASSVEGVETQYF.